Reported below is one T cell receptor beta chain. The antigen remains unidentified. It was version v3.0 of the immunoSEQ assay that was run at survey level. Repertoires were generated with immunoSEQ multiplex PCR, while TCRdb's copy carries only in-frame clones and drops some. Altogether 25,000 to 30,000 clones are present, about 86% being singletons, with the ten largest covering roughly 5%. These data belong to a study of long-term antiretroviral therapy in people with HIV. Study conclusions and caveats: Blood draws took place between about 2004 and 2018 and possibly involved older ART regimens.

The specimen was unsorted PBMCs, collected 0.8 years after starting antiretroviral therapy. The receptor was derived from a woman aged 25 to 39 with HIV.

The CDR3 DNA follows: TGTGCCAGCAGCCCTCCGGGGGCCAAAAACATTCAGTACTTC. Encoded protein: CASSPPGAKNIQYF. The chain carries TRBV21-1 and TRBJ2-4; TRBD2, the D gene given by the table, was not confirmed from the DNA. TRBV21-1 is assigned pseudogene status. This CDR3 is 14 amino acids long.